A single T cell receptor (beta chain) is shown here with its context. What it recognizes is unknown. Noted time point: week 47, end of study. With topical imiquimod, each dose of the vaccine consisted of 300 ug of mutant IDH1 20-mer peptide. This entry is derived from a study of a mutant IDH1 vaccine in newly diagnosed glioma. Turning to the study itself: The first vaccination came 4-6 weeks after radiotherapy alone, or with temozolomide cycles. Treatment recipients were approximately 60% male and about 40% female, and their mean age was about 39 years. Study results and caveats: Vaccine-induced immune responses occurred in under 95% of patients.

Sequenced by immunoSEQ multiplex PCR; TCRdb stores in-frame clones only, minus some. This repertoire shows about 13,000 clones, around 81% found once; its top ten account for less than 4.5%. The clonotype was recovered from a woman in her forties with glioma. The sequences come from PBMCs, collected from a glioma patient whose treatment included an IDH1 peptide vaccine.

CDR3 in amino acids: CASSWFPGQAFF. The CDR3 nucleotides are TGTGCCAGCAGCTGGTTCCCGGGCCAAGCTTTCTTT. The chain is built from TRBV7-2 and TRBJ1-1, with D unclear. This CDR3 spans 12 amino acids. The V end was cut by 4 bases, the J end by 9 bases, with 12 bases between. In germline, CDR1 is SGHTA, CDR2 FQGNSA.